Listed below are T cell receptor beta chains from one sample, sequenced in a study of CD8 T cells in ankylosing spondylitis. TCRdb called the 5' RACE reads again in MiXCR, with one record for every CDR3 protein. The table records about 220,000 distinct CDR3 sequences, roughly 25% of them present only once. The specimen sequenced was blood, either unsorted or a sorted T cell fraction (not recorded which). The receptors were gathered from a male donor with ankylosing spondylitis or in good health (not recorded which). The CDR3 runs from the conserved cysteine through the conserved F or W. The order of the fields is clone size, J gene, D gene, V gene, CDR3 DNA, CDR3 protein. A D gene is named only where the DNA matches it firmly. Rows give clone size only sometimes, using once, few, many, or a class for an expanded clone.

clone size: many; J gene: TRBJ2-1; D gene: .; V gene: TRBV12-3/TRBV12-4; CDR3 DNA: TGTGCCAGCAGTACTTTAAGGAATGAGCAGTTCTTC; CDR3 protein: CASSTLRNEQFF
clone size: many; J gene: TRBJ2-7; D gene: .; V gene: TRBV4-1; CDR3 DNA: TGCGCCAGCAGCCAACAAAGACTCGCCGAGCAGTACTTC; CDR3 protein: CASSQQRLAEQYF
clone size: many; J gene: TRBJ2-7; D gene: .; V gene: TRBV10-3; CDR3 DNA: TGTGCCATCAGTGATCTACAGGGATCTAACTCCTACGAGCAGTACTTC; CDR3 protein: CAISDLQGSNSYEQYF
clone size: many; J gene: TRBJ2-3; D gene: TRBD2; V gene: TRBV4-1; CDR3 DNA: TGCGCCAGCAGCCAAGGCACTAGCGCTAGCACAGATACGCAGTATTTT; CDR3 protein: CASSQGTSASTDTQYF
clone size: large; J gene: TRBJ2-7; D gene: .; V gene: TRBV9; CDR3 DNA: TGTGCCAGCAGCGTAGCTGGAATGGGGCCTCCTTACGAGCAGTACTTC; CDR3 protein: CASSVAGMGPPYEQYF
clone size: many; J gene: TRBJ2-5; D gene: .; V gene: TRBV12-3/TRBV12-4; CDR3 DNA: TGTGCCAGCACCCCGGGTTGGCAAGAGACCCAGTACTTC; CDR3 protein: CASTPGWQETQYF
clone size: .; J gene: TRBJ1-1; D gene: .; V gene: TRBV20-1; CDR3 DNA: TGCAGTGCAAAAACGGGACACTACACTGAAGCTTTCTTT; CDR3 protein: CSAKTGHYTEAFF
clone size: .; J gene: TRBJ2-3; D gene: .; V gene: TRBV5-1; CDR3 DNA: TGCGCCAGCAGCTTGGGGTATGTCACAGATACGCAGTATTTT; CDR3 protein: CASSLGYVTDTQYF
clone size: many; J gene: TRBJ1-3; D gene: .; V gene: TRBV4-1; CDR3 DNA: TGCGCCAGCAGCCAAGAGCAGGGACCTCCTGGAAACACCATATATTTT; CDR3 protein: CASSQEQGPPGNTIYF
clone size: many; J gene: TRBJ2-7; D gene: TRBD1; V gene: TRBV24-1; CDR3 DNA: TGTGCCACCAGTGATTCGGGACAGGGCACCTACGAGCAGTACTTC; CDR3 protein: CATSDSGQGTYEQYF
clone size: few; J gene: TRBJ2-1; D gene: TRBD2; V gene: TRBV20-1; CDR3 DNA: TGCAGTGCCCGACTAGCGAAGTCCTACAATGAGCAGTTCTTC; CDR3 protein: CSARLAKSYNEQFF
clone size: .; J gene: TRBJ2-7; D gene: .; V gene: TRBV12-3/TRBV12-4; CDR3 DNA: TGTGCCAGCAGTTTGAAGGGAGACCACGAGCAGTACTTC; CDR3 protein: CASSLKGDHEQYF
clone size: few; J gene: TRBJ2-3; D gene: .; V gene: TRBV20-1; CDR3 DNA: TGCAGTGCTTGGGACTTCAACACAGATACGCAGTATTTT; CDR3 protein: CSAWDFNTDTQYF
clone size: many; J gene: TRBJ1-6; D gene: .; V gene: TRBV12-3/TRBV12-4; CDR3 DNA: TGTGCCAGCAGTTTATCTGGGGACGCGCGGTCACCCCTCCACTTT; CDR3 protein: CASSLSGDARSPLHF
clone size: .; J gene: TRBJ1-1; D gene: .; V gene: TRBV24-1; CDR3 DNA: TGTGCCACCAGTGACCCCCGAGGGGTGAACACTGAAGCTTTCTTT; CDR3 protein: CATSDPRGVNTEAFF
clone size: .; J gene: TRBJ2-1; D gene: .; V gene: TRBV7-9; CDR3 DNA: TGTGCCAGCAGTACACAGTGTTTTGAGCAGTTCTTC; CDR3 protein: CASSTQCFEQFF
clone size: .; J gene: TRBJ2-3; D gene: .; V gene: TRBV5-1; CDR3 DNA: TGCGCCAGCAGCTTAGATCAGGGAGATACGCAGTATTTT; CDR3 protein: CASSLDQGDTQYF
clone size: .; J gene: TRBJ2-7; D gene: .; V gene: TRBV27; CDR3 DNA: TGTGCCAGCAGTTTTTTGGGGCAGACCTACGAGCAGTACTTC; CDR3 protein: CASSFLGQTYEQYF
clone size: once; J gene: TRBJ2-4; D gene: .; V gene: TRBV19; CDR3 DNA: TGTGCCAGTAGTCCTTCAGCGGAGATAGCCAAAAACATTCAGTACTTC; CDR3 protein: CASSPSAEIAKNIQYF
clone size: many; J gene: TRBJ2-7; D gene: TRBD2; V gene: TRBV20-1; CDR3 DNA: TGCAGTGCTAGTTCGAGGATAGCGGGAGACCAGCAGTACTTC; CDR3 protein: CSASSRIAGDQQYF
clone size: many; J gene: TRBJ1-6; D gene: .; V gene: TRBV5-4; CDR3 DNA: TGTGCCAGCAGCCCCGGTGGACGCTATAATTCACCCCTCCACTTT; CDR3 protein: CASSPGGRYNSPLHF
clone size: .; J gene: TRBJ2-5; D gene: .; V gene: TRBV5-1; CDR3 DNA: TGCGCCAGCAGCTTAACTACCAAAGAGACCCAGTACTTC; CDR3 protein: CASSLTTKETQYF
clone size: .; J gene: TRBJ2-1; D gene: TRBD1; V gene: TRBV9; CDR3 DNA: TGTGCCAGCAGCGTTGGACAGGGGATCTACAATGAGCAGTTCTTC; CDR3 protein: CASSVGQGIYNEQFF
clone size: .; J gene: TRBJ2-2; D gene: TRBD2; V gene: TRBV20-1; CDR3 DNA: TGCAGTGCTATGACTAGCTACGGCACCGGGGAGCTGTTTTTT; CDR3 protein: CSAMTSYGTGELFF
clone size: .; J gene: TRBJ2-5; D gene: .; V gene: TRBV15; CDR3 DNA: TGTGCCACCAGCAGAAGGGCCGGGGCTGGAGAGACCCAGTACTTC; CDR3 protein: CATSRRAGAGETQYF
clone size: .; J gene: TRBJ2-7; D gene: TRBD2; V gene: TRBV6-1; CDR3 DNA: TGTGCCAGCACCCCTCGGGAGGGACGCTACGAGCAGTACTTC; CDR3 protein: CASTPREGRYEQYF